These 17 T cell receptor beta chains were sequenced from one sample in a study of T cell clonotyping in hematopoietic cell transplantation. Repertoires were generated with immunoSEQ multiplex PCR, while TCRdb's copy carries only in-frame clones and drops some. The sample holds 10,000 to 14,000 clones, nearly 90% seen once. Here the sequenced sample was PBMCs, taken 100 days after allogeneic stem cell transplant. These receptors originate from a female patient in her 60s who had an allogeneic stem cell transplant from an unrelated donor, so the T cells may come from the graft donor. Some clones in this sample may be carry-over from other donors' samples.

The chain links TRBV27 to TRBJ2-7; weak D call: TRBD1 (6 bases). V was cut by 6 bases and J by 2 bases, with 14 bases left in between. This CDR3 is 14 amino acids long. From germline, CDR1 is MNHEY and CDR2 SMNVEV (reference sequence). The CDR3 bases are TGTGCCAGCAGAACCGACAGGCACCCCTACGAGCAGTACTTC. Amino acids: CASRTDRHPYEQYF.

This rearrangement joins TRBV5-1 to TRBJ2-3; 7 positions match TRBD1. V lost 2 bases and J lost 4; bases outside the gene matches: 10. Germline assignment: CDR1 SGHRS and CDR2 YFSETQ. The length of the CDR3 is 16 residues. The CDR3 sequence: CASSFSPTGPPDTQYF. CDR3 DNA: TGCGCCAGCAGCTTTAGCCCGACAGGGCCCCCAGATACGCAGTATTTT.

The V call is TRBV2, the J call TRBJ1-5; D unresolved. V was clipped by 4 bases and J by 4 bases, with 5 bases between them. The CDR3 length is 12 residues. The germline CDR1 and CDR2 sequences are SNHLY and FYNNEI. The CDR3 DNA follows: TGTGCCAGCAGTGTTTATAATCAGCCCCAGCATTTT. Protein: CASSVYNQPQHF.

The chain combines TRBV9 with TRBJ1-5; D remains unclear. Trimming removed 4 bases at V and 2 bases at J, with 16 bases between. Germline V CDR1 and CDR2: SGDLS, YYNGEE. This CDR3 is 16 amino acids long. DNA of the CDR3: TGTGCCAGCAGCCCCGGACCCCCGGCAGGCAATCAGCCCCAGCATTTT. Its translation is CASSPGPPAGNQPQHF. The full variable domain, rest sourced from reference TRBV9 and TRBJ1-5, is DSGVTQTPKHLITATGQRVTLRCSPRSGDLSVYWYQQSLDQGLQFLIQYYNGEERAKGNILERFSAQQFPDLHSELNLSSLELGDSALYFCASSPGPPAGNQPQHFGDGTRLSIL.

The J gene is TRBJ2-1, the V gene TRBV19, with 16 bases that match TRBD2. The CDR3 runs to 18 residues. Germline V gene data show CDR1 as LNHDA and CDR2 as SQIVND (reference sequence). Losses at the gene ends were 5 bases for V and 3 bases for J; bases not matched to a gene: 7. CDR3 loop: CASSVPGLAGGSYNEQFF. The CDR3 coding sequence is TGTGCCAGTAGTGTTCCGGGACTAGCGGGAGGGAGCTACAATGAGCAGTTCTTC.

The chain carries TRBV4-1 and TRBJ2-7, with 8 bases identical to TRBD1. Trimming took 4 bases from V and 6 from J; bases not matched to a gene: 2. Germline V CDR1 and CDR2: MGHRA, YSYEKL. The CDR3 spans 12 residues. The DNA for the CDR3 is TGCGCCAGCAGCCTTGGGACAGGCGAGCAGTACTTC. Its protein is CASSLGTGEQYF.

This clone has a single count. This rearrangement joins TRBV19 to TRBJ1-1; 7 nucleotides match TRBD1. The V segment lost 11 bases and the J segment 4 bases; nucleotides outside the gene matches: 7. The CDR3 has 12 residues. Germline-derived CDR1 and CDR2 are LNHDA and SQIVND (reference sequence). CDR3 sequence (DNA): TGTGCCTCCCGACAGGGCGGCACTGAAGCTTTCTTT. It yields the protein CASRQGGTEAFF.

The V and J genes are TRBV2 and TRBJ2-1; D gene uncertain. V lost 10 bases and J lost 6, with 10 bases in between. Germline V gene data show CDR1 as SNHLY and CDR2 as FYNNEI. The CDR3 extends over 11 amino acids. This CDR3 is CAMGGVNEQFF. In DNA form, the CDR3 reads TGTGCCATGGGTGGGGTCAATGAGCAGTTCTTC.

V gene TRBV11-3 combines with J gene TRBJ1-5; tentatively, D is TRBD1 (5 bases). The CDR3 is made up of 14 amino acids. V shed 11 bases and J shed 6 bases, with 20 bases lying between them. Germline V lookup: CDR1 SGHNT, CDR2 YENEEA. Here the CDR3 DNA reads TGTGCCCCCAGGCCGAGGGGCTCGGGTCAGCCCCAGCATTTT. Protein sequence: CAPRPRGSGQPQHF.

The chain has TRBV7-8 and TRBJ1-5; 10 bases are shared with TRBD1. V lost 1 base and J lost 7; bases outside the gene matches: 1. This CDR3 is built from 14 residues. The germline V gene encodes CDR1 SGHVS and CDR2 FQNEAQ. The CDR3: CASSLGQGAQPQHF. CDR3 nucleotides: TGTGCCAGCAGCTTAGGACAGGGGGCACAGCCCCAGCATTTT.

This chain uses TRBV11-2 with TRBJ2-3; weak D call: TRBD1 (5 bases). The CDR3 is 15 residues long. Germline CDR1 SGHAT, CDR2 FQNNGV. V was shortened by 2 bases and J by 0 bases, with 9 bases between the two germline ends. CDR3 DNA: TGTGCCAGCAGCTTAAAGACAGCTAGCACAGATACGCAGTATTTT. It yields the protein CASSLKTASTDTQYF.

The chain combines TRBV30 with TRBJ2-1, with TRBD2 identical over 9 bases. Trimming removed 3 bases from V and 5 bases from J; junction bases left unmatched: 8. CDR1 is GTSNPN and CDR2 is SVGIG in the germline V gene (reference sequence). This CDR3 has 15 amino acids. CDR3 DNA: TGTGCCTGGAGCTTTGGGACTAGCAGTAACAATGAGCAGTTCTTC. Translated: CAWSFGTSSNNEQFF.

The chain employs TRBV7-2 and TRBJ1-1, with D unclear. CDR1 SGHTA and CDR2 FQGNSA come from the germline V gene. The CDR3 is 14 residues long. The V gene lost 3 bases and the J gene lost 1 base, with 9 bases spanning the gap. This CDR3 reads CASSFGVGNTEAFF. The CDR3 DNA sequence: TGTGCCAGCAGCTTTGGGGTGGGGAACACTGAAGCTTTCTTT.

The CDR3 protein is CASSQDLGSGANVLTF. Written as DNA, the CDR3 is TGTGCCAGCAGCCAAGATCTAGGCTCTGGGGCCAACGTCCTGACTTTC. The chain carries TRBV4-2 and TRBJ2-6; D ambiguous. Germline V gene data show CDR1 as LGHNA and CDR2 as YNFKEQ. The ends were cut back, 0 bases at V and 0 bases at J, with 6 bases in the middle. The CDR3 is made up of 16 amino acids.

The chain employs TRBV7-9 and TRBJ1-2, with 8 bases lining up with TRBD1. The germline V gene has CDR1 SEHNR and CDR2 FQNEAQ (reference sequence). The CDR3 totals 15 residues. Trimming took 5 bases from V and 0 from J; bases not matched to a gene: 5. The DNA for the CDR3 is TGTGCCAGCAGCGCCCCGGGACAGGCTAACTATGGCTACACCTTC. Translating gives CASSAPGQANYGYTF.

V usage is TRBV20-1 and J usage is TRBJ2-5, with D unclear. The CDR3 runs 11 residues. Per germline, CDR1 DFQATT and CDR2 SNEGSKA (reference sequence). The V end lost 2 bases, the J end lost 5 bases, and 6 bases lay between the germline ends. The CDR3 coding sequence is TGCAGTGCTAGACCGAGTGAGACCCAGTACTTC. Translation: CSARPSETQYF.

The chain has TRBV10-2 and TRBJ2-7; 7 bases are a match to TRBD2. Germline CDR1 is WSHSY and CDR2 is SAAADI. The CDR3 loop spans 16 amino acids. V lost 0 bases, J lost 1 base, and 6 bases stayed unmatched. The CDR3 sequence: CASSESSLAVSYEQYF. Here the CDR3 DNA reads TGCGCCAGCAGTGAGTCGAGTCTAGCGGTTTCCTACGAGCAGTACTTC.